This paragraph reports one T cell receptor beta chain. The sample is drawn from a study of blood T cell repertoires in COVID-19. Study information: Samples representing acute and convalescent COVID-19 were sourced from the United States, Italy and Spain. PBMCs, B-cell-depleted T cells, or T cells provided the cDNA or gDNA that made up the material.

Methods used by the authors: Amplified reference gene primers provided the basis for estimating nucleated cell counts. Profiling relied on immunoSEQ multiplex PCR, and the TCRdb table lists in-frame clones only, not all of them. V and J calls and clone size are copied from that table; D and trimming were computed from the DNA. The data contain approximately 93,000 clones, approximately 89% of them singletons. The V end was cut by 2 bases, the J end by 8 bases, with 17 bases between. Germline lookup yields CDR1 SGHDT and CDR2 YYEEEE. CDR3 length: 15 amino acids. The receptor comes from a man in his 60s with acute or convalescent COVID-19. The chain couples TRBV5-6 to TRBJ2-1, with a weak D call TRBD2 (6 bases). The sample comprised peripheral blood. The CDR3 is CASSFQTGRIHEQFF. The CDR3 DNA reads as TGTGCCAGCAGCTTTCAGACTGGGAGGATCCATGAGCAGTTCTTC.